This T cell receptor beta chain stems from a study of T-cell memory formation after mild COVID-19. Study conclusions and caveats: Pre-infection memory contained some responding clones, which suggested that cross-reactive memory had joined.

TCRdb re-analysed the 5' RACE reads in MiXCR, keeping a single row per CDR3 protein. The sample includes around 310,000 distinct CDR3 sequences, around 15% of them seen just once. Details on this clonotype: Its target is unknown.

The CDR3 consists of 15 residues. V lost 7 bases and J lost 5; bases outside the gene matches: 12. The germline V gene encodes CDR1 MDHEN and CDR2 SYDVKM. The TCR comes from a man aged 18 to 30 who had mild COVID-19 (a few samples of this study predate the infection). Cell type and time point are not known. The chain has TRBV28 and TRBJ2-5; 8 bases agree with TRBD1. Sequences were obtained from PBMCs or a T cell subset sorted from them (not recorded which). CDR3: CASTEGGTGRETQYF. CDR3 coding DNA: TGTGCCAGCACCGAGGGCGGGACAGGTCGCGAGACCCAGTACTTC.